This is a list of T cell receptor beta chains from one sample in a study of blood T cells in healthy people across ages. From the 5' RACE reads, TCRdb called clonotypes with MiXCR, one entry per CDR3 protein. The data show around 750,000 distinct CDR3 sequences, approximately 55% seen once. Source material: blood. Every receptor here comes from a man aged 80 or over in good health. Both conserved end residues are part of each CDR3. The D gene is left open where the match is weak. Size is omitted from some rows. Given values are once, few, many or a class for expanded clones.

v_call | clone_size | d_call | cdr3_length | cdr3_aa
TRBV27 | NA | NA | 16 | CASSKTPSASSYEQYF
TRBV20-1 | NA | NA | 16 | CSARVPGRTYNSPLHF
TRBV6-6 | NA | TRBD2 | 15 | CTSSLLAGGYNEQYF
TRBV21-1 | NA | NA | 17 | CASSKRGVPSGSRYAYF
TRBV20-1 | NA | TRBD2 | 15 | CSARVSGRVHREQYF
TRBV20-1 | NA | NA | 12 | CSARRGNTEAFF
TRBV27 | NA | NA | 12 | CASILPKREQYF
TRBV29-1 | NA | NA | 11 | CSVGTAGELFF
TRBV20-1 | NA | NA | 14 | CSAARDSPGGEQYF
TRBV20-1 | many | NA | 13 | CSARLPGPYEQYF